This TCR beta chain derives from a study of blood T cells in healthy people across ages. Study outcomes and limitations: In the absence of known donor CMV status, changes in expanded clonotypes were possibly confounded.

Regarding this clonotype: Its antigen is unknown.

J lost 8 bases, V lost 3 bases, and 5 bases had no gene match. CDR1 and CDR2 from the germline V gene are MGHDK and SYGVNS. The CDR3 consists of 13 residues. It was with a sample-barcoded 5' primer and a J-beta primer mix that a second PCR of about 6 to 12 cycles was run. Researchers report that each sample yielded at least 3 million CDR3-containing paired-end reads. TCRdb re-called the 5' RACE reads through MiXCR, storing one row per CDR3 protein. The sample holds 700,000 to 900,000 distinct CDR3 sequences, roughly 25% seen once. The same data also contributed to another study, on T cells of mothers and their children.

This receptor was taken from a boy between 10 and 17 years old in good health. Sequencing was performed on blood. The V and J genes are TRBV25-1 and TRBJ1-2, with 8 bases aligning to TRBD1. This CDR3 is CASSDLTGDGYTF. The CDR3 nucleotides are TGTGCCAGCAGTGACCTGACAGGGGACGGCTACACCTTC.